This TCR beta chain was identified during a study of blood T cell repertoires in COVID-19. Overall study context: Researchers got acute and convalescent COVID-19 samples from the United States, Italy and Spain.

Methods used by the authors: For nucleated cells, counts were estimated from reference gene primer amplification. Sequencing was performed with immunoSEQ multiplex PCR; in TCRdb, only in-frame clones are kept and a portion is missing. The DNA gave D and trimming, while V, J and clone size come from that table. The table lists over 90,000 clones, more than 75% of them singletons. The CDR3 has 12 residues. With 9 bases removed from V and 4 bases from J, the gap between germline ends came to 9 bases. Looked up from germline, CDR1 is KGHDR and CDR2 is SFDVKD. The sequence derives from a man in his fifties or sixties with active or convalescent COVID-19. What was sequenced was peripheral blood. This sequence joins TRBV24-1 and TRBJ2-1, with a weak D call TRBD1 (6 bases). CDR3 amino acids: CATGGRYNEQFF. The CDR3, as DNA: TGTGCCACCGGGGGCAGGTACAATGAGCAGTTCTTC.